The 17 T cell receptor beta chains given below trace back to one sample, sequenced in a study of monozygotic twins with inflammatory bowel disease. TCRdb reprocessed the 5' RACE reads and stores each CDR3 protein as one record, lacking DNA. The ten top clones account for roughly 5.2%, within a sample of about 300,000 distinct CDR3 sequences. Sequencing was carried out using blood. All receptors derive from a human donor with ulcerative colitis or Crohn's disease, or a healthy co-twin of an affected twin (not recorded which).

The CDR3 protein is CASSLGARAVPLHF. The chain links TRBV7-9 to TRBJ1-6; lacking DNA, the TRBD1 call made by TCRdb goes unchecked. Germline values: CDR1 SEHNR, CDR2 FQNEAQ (reference sequence). The CDR3 has 14 amino acids.

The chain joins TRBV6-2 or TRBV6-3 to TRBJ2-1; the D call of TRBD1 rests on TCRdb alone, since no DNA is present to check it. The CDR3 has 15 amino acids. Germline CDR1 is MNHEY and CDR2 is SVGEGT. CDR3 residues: CASSYGQGAVDEQFF.

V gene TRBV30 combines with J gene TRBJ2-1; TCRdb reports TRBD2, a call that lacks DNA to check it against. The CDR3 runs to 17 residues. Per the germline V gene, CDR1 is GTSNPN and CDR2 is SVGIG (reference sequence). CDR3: CAWSVGWTSVGYNEQFF.

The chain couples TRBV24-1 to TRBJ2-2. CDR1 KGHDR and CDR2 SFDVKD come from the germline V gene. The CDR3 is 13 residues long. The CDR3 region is CATSDLSAGELFF.

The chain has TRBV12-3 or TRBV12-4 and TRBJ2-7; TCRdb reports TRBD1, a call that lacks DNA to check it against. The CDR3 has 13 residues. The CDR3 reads CASSHPPWNEQYF.

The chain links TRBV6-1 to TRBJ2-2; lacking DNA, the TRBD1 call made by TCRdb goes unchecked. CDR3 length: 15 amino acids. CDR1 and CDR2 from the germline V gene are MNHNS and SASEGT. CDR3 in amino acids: CASSPGGLSTGELFF.

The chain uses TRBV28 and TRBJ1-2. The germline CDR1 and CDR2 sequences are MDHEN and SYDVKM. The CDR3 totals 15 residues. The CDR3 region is CASQGPMGRQHGYTF.

CDR3 loop: CASSQDREQYEQYF. V is TRBV4-2 and J is TRBJ2-7. From germline, CDR1 is LGHNA and CDR2 YNFKEQ. There are 14 residues in the CDR3.

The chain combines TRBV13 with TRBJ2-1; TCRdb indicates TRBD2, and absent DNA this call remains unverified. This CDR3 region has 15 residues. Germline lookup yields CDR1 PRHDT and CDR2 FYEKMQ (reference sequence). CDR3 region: CASSLAGGPLCEQFF.

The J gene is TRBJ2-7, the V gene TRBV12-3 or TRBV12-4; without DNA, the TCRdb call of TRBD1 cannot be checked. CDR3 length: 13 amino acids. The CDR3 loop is CASSQGFLYEQYF.

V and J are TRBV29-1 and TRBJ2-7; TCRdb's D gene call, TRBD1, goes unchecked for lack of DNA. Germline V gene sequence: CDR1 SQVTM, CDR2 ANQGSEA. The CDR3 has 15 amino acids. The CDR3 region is CSVELGQGATYEQYF.

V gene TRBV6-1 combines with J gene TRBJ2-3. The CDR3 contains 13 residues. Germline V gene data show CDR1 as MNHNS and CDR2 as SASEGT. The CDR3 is CASSESLKDTQYF.

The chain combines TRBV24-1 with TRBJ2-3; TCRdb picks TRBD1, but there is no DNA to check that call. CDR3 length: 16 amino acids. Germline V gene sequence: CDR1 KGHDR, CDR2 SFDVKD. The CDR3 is CATSRTGTGVPDTQYF.

The CDR3 sequence: CASSSLGGEYGYTF. The rearrangement links TRBV5-1 to TRBJ1-2. Germline assignment: CDR1 SGHRS and CDR2 YFSETQ. CDR3 size: 14 residues.

The CDR3 loop reads CASSPQGLYSNQPQHF. This chain links TRBV6-1 with TRBJ1-5. The CDR3 covers 16 residues. The V gene's germline CDR1 is MNHNS and CDR2 SASEGT.

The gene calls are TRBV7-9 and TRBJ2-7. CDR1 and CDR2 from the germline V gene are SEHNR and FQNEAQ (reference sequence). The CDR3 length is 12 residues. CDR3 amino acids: CASSLVGNEQYF. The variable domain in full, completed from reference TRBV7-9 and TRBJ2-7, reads DTGVSQNPRHKITKRGQNVTFRCDPISEHNRLYWYRQTLGQGPEFLTYFQNEAQLEKSRLLSDRFSAERPKGSFSTLEIQRTEQGDSAMYLCASSLVGNEQYFGPGTRLTVT.

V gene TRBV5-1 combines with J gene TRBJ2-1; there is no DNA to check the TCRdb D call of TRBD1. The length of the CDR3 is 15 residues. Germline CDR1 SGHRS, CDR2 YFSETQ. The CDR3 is CASSLTGQRYNEQFF.